The entry that follows covers one T cell receptor (beta chain) sequence. The data belong to a study of blood T cells in healthy people across ages. Trimming pared 2 bases from V and 4 bases from J, leaving 11 bases between. Germline V CDR1 and CDR2: SGHTA, FQGNSA. The CDR3 totals 14 residues. Primed by a sample-barcoded 5' primer and a J-beta primer mix, a second PCR proceeded for about 6 to 12 cycles. Each of the samples gave a minimum of 2.5 million paired-end reads that contained CDR3. MiXCR, run by TCRdb on the 5' RACE reads, gives a single entry per CDR3 protein. The sample records 730,000 or so distinct CDR3 sequences, around 41% being singletons.

This chain joins TRBV7-2 and TRBJ1-1; D unresolved. Input material: blood. This TCR came from a man older than 75 in good health. For the CDR3, the DNA is TGTGCCAGCAGCTTAAATCTCGAGAGCACTGAAGCTTTCTTT. Its translation is CASSLNLESTEAFF.